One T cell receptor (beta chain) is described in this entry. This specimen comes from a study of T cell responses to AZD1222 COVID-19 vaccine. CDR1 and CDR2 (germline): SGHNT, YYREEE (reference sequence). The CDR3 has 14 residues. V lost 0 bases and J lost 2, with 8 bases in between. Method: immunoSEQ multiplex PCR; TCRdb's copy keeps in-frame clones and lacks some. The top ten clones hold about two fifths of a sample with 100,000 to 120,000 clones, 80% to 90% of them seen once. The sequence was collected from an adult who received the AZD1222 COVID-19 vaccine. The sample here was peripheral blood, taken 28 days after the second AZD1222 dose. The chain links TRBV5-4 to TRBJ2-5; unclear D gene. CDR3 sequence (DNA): TGTGCCAGCAGCTTGGTGCAGGAGCAAGAGACCCAGTACTTC. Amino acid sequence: CASSLVQEQETQYF.